This paragraph reports one TCR beta chain. Its antigen remains unidentified. At one of its ends the junction is not consistent with the germline gene, which may arise from a read error. This entry belongs to a study of blood T cells in healthy people across ages (dated by TCRdb to the mid-2010s). With regard to the full study: Template switching captured roughly one uniquely barcoded TCR beta cDNA molecule per two T cells in model experiments. Two additional independent replicas of 1 million unique cDNA reads from the same blood draw were analyzed for two donors (one aged 18 to 30 and one aged 80 or older). The donors were split into four age groups: young (average about 15 years), middle-aged (nearly 40), aged (over 55) and long-lived (under 85). Using deep sequencing normalized with unique cDNA molecular identifiers, the study measured how TCR beta repertoire diversity changes with age. Overall results and qualifications from the work: Compared with the aged group, more naive CD4+ T cells, fewer expanded clones and increased TCR diversity were shown by the long-lived group, suggesting age selection. Total diversity estimates from one million sequenced T cells were considered lower bounds and underestimates. Bulk unsorted PBMC profiling prevented conclusive comparison of naive and antigen-experienced compartments. Observed TCR beta diversity correlated strongly with the percentage of naive T cells measured by flow cytometry. As age increased, observed TCR beta diversity per million T cells dropped in a roughly linear way, and a significant reduction was already evident by age around 41. Donor CMV infection status was unknown, potentially confounding age-related changes in expanded clonotypes.

Systemically healthy Caucasian individuals from Russia, some 36 in total and aged roughly 6 to 90 years, were included as donors. Each donor gave 9.5 to 10 milliliters of peripheral blood, drawn into EDTA-treated Vacutainer tubes. Ficoll-Paque density-gradient centrifugation was used to isolate PBMCs, with at least 7 million obtained per sample. Trizol reagent was used to extract total RNA from PBMCs, with at least 5.5 micrograms per sample. For every donor, an aliquot of PBMCs went through flow cytometry to measure the percentages of naive CD45RAhigh/CD27high T cells. The library was generated by 5' RACE. The reads were generated on an Illumina HiSeq 2500. A second PCR of about 6 to 12 cycles was performed with a sample-barcoded 5' primer and a J-beta primer mix. Each TCR beta cDNA molecule received a unique molecular identifier from a template-switch 5' adaptor carrying 12 random nucleotides. Each sample yielded at least 2.5 million CDR3-containing paired-end reads. The Mint cDNA synthesis kit, primed by a TRBC-specific oligonucleotide, was used to synthesize first-strand cDNA from all RNA. Following uracil-DNA glycosylase treatment, all cDNA underwent a first 18-cycle PCR with the universal primers M1SS and BC2_uni_R. The original methods were these. For normalization, 1 million high-quality reads, each with a distinct molecular identifier, were randomly selected from each sample. Instead of being binned into consensus sequences, reads with shared molecular identifiers were discarded. CDR3 identification, clonotype clustering and error correction used MiTCR with a Q25 quality threshold and the strictest error-elimination algorithm. Lower-bound total TCR beta diversity was estimated with a nonparametric unseen species model using Euler transformation. The public reads were reanalyzed by TCRdb: fastp trimming at Q25, MiXCR alignment, in-frame beta chains only. All rows with the same CDR3 protein become a single entry with the most common DNA and genes. The V and J calls come from TCRdb's annotation, not from the publication. Counted in this sample were 550,000 to 650,000 distinct CDR3 sequences; about 27% of them appeared once. The top ten clonotypes cover 3% to 4% of the sample.

Measured from the cysteine to the phenylalanine, the CDR3 is 16 residues long. Just the 48-base CDR3 DNA is kept, in frame starting at base 1. The CDR1 and CDR2 encoded by the germline V gene are SGHTA and FQGNSA. The same data also contributed to another study, on T cells of mothers and their children. Drawing on the second study: Nine systemically healthy Caucasian individuals, comprising three mothers and their six children, were included as donors. cDNA synthesis used all of the extracted RNA, with approximately 1.4 ug of RNA in each 15 ul reaction. Sample barcodes and 2-4 random nucleotides were added via the M1S primer in the second PCR. Over 8.5 million TCR beta CDR3 reads came from each mother, compared with a few million reads from each child. In both related and unrelated pairs, thymic selection shapes the output of TCR recombination in a similar way, with inherited differences having only a minor effect. Normalized repertoire overlap in related mother-child pairs was always slightly higher than in unrelated mother-child pairs, but the difference was never significant. No persistent microchimeric T cell clones were detected, at a sensitivity of 80 to 100 clones per million clonotypes. The study used deep NGS to compare TCR beta repertoires of mothers and children, seeking features distinguishing related mother-child pairs from unrelated individuals. The mean age was 40 +/- 4 years for the mothers and about 10 +/- 4 years for the children. After adapters were ligated using NEBNext reagents, the libraries underwent 100+100 nt paired-end sequencing on an Illumina HiSeq 2000. Mother and child libraries were prepared a month apart and sequenced in separate runs to prevent cross-contamination. Between roughly 450,000 and 2,200,000 distinct TCR beta clonotypes were identified per donor. Naive TCR beta clonotypes were estimated from low-frequency clonotypes matched to each donor's FACS-determined naive share, without sorting.

In this chain, TRBV7-2 is recombined with TRBJ2-1; too little of a D gene remains to name it. Material: blood. The receptor comes from a boy aged 2 to 10 in good health. CDR3 sequence: CASRQPERETYSEQFF. The bases are TGTGCCAGCAGACAACCGGAGCGAGAGACCTACAGTGAGCAGTTCTTC.